This TCR beta chain was recorded in a study of T-cell memory formation after mild COVID-19. Study results and caveats: The authors left the SARS-CoV-2 specificity of second-wave clones peaking on day 37 unconfirmed. Clones that shrank (day 15 to 85) were balanced CD4/CD8, whereas later expanders leaned CD4+. Those CD4+ clones that contracted were mainly in CM and EM (CD8+ ones in EMRA).

Employing constant-segment primers, 5'RACE generated TCR alpha and TCR beta cDNA libraries bearing sample barcodes and UMIs. From the 5' RACE reads, TCRdb called clonotypes with MiXCR, one entry per CDR3 protein. The sample holds roughly 280,000 distinct CDR3 sequences; 15% to 20% are singletons and the top ten take roughly 23%. In regard to this clonotype: The antigen is undetermined.

This receptor was identified in a man younger than 35 who had mild COVID-19 (a few samples of this study predate the infection). Cell type and time point are not known. Source material: PBMCs or a T cell subset sorted from them (not recorded which).

The CDR3 region is CASSLRDGNTIYF. The CDR3 DNA follows: TGTGCCAGCAGTTTAAGAGACGGAAACACCATATATTTT. The gene calls are TRBV6-2 or TRBV6-3 and TRBJ1-3; D not certain. Germline assignment: CDR1 MNHEY and CDR2 SVGEGT. The CDR3 extends over 13 amino acids. V dropped 4 bases and J dropped 4 bases, with 8 bases sitting between them.